This T cell receptor beta chain originates from a study of neurological immune-mediated disorders. Broader study findings: Private repertoires in all groups were suggested by the absence of shared CDR3 amino acid sequences among expanded clones across subjects. One related-CDR3 cluster, identified by phylogenetic grouping, held the repertoires of 18 of 34 multiple sclerosis patients and was a possible signature.

It was from 2 million PBMCs stored at -80 C that the unsorted libraries were obtained. This clonotype has a count of ten or more. Its specificity is not known. V was trimmed by 2 bases and J by 7 bases, leaving 9 bases between them. The CDR3 is 12 residues long. Germline CDR1 reads DFQATT; CDR2 reads SNEGSKA (reference sequence). Synthesis of cDNA was carried out by template-switch 5'RACE. The reaction used 10-nucleotide random UMIs. TCRdb reprocessed the 5' RACE reads with MiXCR, giving one entry per CDR3 protein. The repertoire includes some 60,000 distinct CDR3 sequences, about 2.5% of them detected once, and about 3% sits in the top ten.

The sequenced material came from PBMCs. The origin of this receptor is a man in his forties or fifties with multiple sclerosis. V is TRBV20-1 and J is TRBJ1-5, with D tentatively TRBD1 (5 bases). The CDR3 DNA reads as TGCAGTGCTAGACCGGGGGTCCAGCCCCAGCATTTT. Its protein is CSARPGVQPQHF.